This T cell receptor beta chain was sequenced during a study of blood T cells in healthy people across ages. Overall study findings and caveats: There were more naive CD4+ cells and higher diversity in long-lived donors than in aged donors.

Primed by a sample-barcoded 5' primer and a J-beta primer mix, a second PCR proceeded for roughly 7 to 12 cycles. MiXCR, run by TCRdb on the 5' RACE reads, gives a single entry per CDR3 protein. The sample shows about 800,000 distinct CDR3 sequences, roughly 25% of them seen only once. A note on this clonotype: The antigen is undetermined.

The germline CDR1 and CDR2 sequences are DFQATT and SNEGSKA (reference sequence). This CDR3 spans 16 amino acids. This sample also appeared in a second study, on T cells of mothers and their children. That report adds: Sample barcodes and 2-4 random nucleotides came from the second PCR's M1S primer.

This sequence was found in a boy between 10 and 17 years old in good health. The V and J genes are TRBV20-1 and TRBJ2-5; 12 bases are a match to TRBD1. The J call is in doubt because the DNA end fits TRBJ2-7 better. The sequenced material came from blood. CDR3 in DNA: TGCAGCCTCTCCTTTCCGGGACAGGGGGCCCTCTACGAGCAGTACTTC. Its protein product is CSLSFPGQGALYEQYF.